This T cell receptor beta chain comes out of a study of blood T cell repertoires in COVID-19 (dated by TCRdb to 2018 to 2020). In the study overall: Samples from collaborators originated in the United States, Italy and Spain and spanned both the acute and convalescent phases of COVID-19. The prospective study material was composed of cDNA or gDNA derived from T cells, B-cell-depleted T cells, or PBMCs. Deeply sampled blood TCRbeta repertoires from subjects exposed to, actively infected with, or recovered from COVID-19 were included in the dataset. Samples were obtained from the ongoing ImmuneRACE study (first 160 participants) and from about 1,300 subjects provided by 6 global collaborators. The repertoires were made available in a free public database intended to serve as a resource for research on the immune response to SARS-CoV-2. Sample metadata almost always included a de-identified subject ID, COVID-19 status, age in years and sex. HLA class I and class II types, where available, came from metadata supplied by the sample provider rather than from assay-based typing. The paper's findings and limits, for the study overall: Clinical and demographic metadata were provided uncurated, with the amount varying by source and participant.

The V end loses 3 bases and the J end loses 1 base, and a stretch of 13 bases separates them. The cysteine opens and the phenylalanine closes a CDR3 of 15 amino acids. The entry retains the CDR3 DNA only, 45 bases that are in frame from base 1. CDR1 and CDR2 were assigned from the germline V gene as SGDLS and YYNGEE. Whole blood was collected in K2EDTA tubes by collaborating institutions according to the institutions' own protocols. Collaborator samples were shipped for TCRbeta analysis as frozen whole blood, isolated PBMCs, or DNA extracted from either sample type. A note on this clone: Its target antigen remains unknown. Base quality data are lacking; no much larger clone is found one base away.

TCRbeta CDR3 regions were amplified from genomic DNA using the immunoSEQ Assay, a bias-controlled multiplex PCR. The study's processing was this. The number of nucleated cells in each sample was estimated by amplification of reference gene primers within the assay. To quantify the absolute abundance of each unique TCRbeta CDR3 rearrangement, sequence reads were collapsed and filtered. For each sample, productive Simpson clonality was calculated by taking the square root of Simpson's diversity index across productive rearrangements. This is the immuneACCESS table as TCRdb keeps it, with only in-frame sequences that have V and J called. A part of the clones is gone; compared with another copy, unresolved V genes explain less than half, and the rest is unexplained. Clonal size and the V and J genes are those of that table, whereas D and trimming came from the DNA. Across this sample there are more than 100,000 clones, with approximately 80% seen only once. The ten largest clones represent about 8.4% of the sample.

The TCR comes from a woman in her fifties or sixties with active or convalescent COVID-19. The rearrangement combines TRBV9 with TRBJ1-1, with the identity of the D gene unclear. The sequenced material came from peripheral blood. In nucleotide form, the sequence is TGTGCCAGCAGCGCCCGCGGATATAAGAACACTGAAGCTTTCTTT. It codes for CASSARGYKNTEAFF.